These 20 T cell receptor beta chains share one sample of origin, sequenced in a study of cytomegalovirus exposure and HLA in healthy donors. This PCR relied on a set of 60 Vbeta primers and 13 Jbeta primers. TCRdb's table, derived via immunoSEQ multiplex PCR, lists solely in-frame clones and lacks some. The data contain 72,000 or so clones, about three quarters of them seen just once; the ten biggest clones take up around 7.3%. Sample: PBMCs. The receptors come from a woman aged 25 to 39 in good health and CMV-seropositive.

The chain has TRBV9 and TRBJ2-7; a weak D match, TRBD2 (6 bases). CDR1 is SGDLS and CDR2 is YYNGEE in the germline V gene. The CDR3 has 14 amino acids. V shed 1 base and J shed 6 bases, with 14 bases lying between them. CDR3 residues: CASSVTRESSEQYF. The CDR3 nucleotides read TGTGCCAGCAGCGTAACCCGGGAGTCTTCCGAGCAGTACTTC.

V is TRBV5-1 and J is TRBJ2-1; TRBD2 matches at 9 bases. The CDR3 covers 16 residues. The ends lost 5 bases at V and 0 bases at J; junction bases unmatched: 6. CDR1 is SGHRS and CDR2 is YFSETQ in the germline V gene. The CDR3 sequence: CASSWTSARSYNEQFF. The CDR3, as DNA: TGCGCCAGCAGTTGGACTAGCGCGCGCTCCTACAATGAGCAGTTCTTC.

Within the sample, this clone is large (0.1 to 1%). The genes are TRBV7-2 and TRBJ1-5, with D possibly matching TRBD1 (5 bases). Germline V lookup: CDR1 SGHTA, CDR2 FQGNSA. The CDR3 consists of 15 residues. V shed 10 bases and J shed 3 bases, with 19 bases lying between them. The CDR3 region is CATSIYRSPNQPQHF. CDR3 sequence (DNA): TGTGCCACCTCGATCTACAGGTCGCCCAATCAGCCCCAGCATTTT. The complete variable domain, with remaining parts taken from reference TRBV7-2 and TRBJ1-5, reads GAGVSQSPSNKVTEKGKDVELRCDPISGHTALYWYRQSLGQGLEFLIYFQGNSAPDKSGLPSDRFSAERTGGSVSTLTIQRTQQEDSAVYLCATSIYRSPNQPQHFGDGTRLSIL.

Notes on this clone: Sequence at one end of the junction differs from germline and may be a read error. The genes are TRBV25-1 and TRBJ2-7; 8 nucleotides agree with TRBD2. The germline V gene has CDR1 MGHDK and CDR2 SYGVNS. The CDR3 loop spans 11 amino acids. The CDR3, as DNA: TGTGCCAGCAGTGAGCTAGGGACTAGTTCCTTC. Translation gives CASSELGTSSF.

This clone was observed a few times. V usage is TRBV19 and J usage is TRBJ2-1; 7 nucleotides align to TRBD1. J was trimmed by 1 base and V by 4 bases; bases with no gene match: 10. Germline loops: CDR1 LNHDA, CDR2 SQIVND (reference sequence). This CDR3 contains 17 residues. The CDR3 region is CASSTLTGERSYNEQFF. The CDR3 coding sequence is TGTGCCAGTAGTACCCTCACAGGGGAGAGGTCCTACAATGAGCAGTTCTTC.

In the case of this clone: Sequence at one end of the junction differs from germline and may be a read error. The CDR3 spells CASSLGEAGYPF. In DNA form, the CDR3 reads TGTGCCAGCAGCTTAGGGGAGGCTGGCTACCCCTTC. The genes are TRBV7-8 and TRBJ1-2; no clear D. CDR3 size: 12 residues. Germline V gene data show CDR1 as SGHVS and CDR2 as FQNEAQ.

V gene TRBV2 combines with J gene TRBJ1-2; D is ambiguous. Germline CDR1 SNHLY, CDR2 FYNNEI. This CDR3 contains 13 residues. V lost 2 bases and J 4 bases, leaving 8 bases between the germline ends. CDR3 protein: CASSELRLYGYTF. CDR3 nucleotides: TGTGCCAGCAGTGAACTGCGGCTCTATGGCTACACCTTC.

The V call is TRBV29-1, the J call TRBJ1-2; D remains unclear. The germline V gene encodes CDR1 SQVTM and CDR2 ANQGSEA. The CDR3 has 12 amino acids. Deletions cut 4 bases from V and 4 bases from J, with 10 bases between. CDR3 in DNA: TGCAGCGTTGCCCACAGCCTCTATGGCTACACCTTC. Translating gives CSVAHSLYGYTF.

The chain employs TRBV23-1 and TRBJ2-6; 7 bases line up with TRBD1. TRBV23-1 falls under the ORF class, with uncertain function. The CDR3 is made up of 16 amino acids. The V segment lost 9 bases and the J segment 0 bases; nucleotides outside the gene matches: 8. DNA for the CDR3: TGCGCCAGAAAGCCGGGACAGACCTCTGGGGCCAACGTCCTGACTTTC. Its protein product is CARKPGQTSGANVLTF.

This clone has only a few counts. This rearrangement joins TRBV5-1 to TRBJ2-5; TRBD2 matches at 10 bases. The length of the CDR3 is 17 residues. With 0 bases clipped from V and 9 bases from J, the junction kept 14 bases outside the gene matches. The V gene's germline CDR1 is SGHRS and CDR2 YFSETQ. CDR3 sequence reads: CASSLALTSGTGGSQYF. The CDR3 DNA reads TGCGCCAGCAGCTTGGCCTTAACTAGCGGGACCGGTGGGTCCCAGTACTTC.

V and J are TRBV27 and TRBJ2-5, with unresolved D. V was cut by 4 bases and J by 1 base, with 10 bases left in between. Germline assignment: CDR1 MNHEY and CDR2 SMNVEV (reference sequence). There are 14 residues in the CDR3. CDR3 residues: CASSWVGPQETQYF. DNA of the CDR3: TGTGCCAGCAGTTGGGTGGGCCCCCAAGAGACCCAGTACTTC.

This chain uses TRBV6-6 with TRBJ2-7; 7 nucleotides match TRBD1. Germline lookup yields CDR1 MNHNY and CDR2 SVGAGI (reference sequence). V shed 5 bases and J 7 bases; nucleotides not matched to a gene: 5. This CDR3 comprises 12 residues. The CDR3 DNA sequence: TGTGCCAGCAGTAAAGACAGGGTTGAGCAGTACTTC. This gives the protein CASSKDRVEQYF.

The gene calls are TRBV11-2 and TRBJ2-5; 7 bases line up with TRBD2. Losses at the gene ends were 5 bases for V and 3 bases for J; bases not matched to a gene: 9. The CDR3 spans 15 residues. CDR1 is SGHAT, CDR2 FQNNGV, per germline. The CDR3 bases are TGTGCCAGCAGCAGAATTGGGGGACTAAAAGAGACCCAGTACTTC. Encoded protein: CASSRIGGLKETQYF.

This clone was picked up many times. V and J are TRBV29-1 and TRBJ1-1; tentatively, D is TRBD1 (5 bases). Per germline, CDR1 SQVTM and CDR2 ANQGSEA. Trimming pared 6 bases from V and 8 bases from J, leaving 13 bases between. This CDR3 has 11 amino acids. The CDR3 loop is CSVRGGWEAFF. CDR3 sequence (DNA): TGCAGCGTCCGTGGGGGGTGGGAAGCTTTCTTT.

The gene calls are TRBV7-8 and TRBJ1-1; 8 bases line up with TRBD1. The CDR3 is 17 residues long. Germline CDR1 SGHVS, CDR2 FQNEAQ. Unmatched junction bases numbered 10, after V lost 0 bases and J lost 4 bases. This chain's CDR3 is CASSLAGQGLGGTEAFF. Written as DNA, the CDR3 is TGTGCCAGCAGCTTAGCCGGACAGGGCCTCGGGGGCACTGAAGCTTTCTTT.

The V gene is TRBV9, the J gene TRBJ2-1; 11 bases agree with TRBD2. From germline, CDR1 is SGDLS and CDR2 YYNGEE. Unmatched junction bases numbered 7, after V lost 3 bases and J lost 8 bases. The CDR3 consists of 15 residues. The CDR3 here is CASSARLAGYDEQFF. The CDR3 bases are TGTGCCAGCAGCGCCCGACTAGCGGGATACGATGAGCAGTTCTTC.

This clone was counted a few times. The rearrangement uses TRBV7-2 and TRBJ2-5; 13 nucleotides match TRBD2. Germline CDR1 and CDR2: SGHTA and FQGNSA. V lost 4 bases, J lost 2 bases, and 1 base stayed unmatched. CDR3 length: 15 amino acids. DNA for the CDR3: TGTGCCAGCAGCTCGGGACTAGCGGGACAAGAGACCCAGTACTTC. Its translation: CASSSGLAGQETQYF.

The CDR3, as DNA: TGTGCCAGTAGTCCCCCTCGGGAGGCCGGGGAGCTGTTTTTT. Protein: CASSPPREAGELFF. The V and J genes are TRBV19 and TRBJ2-2; 7 nucleotides agree with TRBD2. Unmatched junction bases numbered 6, after V lost 5 bases and J lost 6 bases. The CDR3 length is 14 residues. Per germline, CDR1 LNHDA and CDR2 SQIVND (reference sequence). The full variable domain, with the rest looked up from reference TRBV19 and TRBJ2-2, is DGGITQSPKYLFRKEGQNVTLSCEQNLNHDAMYWYRQDPGQGLRLIYYSQIVNDFQKGDIAEGYSVSREKKESFPLTVTSAQKNPTAFYLCASSPPREAGELFFGEGSRLTVL.

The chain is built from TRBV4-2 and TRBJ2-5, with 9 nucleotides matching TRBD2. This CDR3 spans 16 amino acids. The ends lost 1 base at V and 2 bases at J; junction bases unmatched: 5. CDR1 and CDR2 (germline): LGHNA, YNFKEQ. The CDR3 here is CASSQAASGNQETQYF. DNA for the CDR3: TGTGCCAGCAGCCAAGCGGCTAGCGGGAATCAAGAGACCCAGTACTTC.

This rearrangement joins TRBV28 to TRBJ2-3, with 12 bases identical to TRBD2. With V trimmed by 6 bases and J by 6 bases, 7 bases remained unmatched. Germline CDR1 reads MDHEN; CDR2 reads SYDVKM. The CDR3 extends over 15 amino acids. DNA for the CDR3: TGTGCCAGCAGCAGACTAGCGGGGGATTGGGATACGCAGTATTTT. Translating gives CASSRLAGDWDTQYF.